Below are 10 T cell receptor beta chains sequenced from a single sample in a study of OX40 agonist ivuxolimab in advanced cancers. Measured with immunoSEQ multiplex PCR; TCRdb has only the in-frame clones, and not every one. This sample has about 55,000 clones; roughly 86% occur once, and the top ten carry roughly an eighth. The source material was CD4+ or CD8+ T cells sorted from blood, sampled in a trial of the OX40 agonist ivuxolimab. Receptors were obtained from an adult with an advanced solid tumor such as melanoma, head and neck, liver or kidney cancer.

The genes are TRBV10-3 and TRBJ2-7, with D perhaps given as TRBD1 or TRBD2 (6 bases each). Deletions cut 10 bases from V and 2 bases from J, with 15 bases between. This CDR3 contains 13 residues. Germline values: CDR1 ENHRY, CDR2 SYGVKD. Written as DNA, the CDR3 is TGTGCCACTTCGGGGGCAGAAACCTACGAGCAGTACTTC. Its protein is CATSGAETYEQYF.

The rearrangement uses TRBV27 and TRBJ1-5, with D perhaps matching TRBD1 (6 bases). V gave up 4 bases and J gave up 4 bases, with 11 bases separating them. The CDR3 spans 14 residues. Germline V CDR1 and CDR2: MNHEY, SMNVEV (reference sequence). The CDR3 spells CASSSIRGNQPQHF. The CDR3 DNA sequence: TGTGCCAGCAGTTCGATCAGGGGAAATCAGCCCCAGCATTTT.

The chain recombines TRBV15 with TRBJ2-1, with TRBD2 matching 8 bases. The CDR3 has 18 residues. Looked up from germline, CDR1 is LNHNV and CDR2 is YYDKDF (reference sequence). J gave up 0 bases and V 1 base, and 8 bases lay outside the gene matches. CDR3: CATSRGVRGASSYNEQFF. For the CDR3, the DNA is TGTGCCACCAGCAGAGGGGTGCGGGGGGCCTCCTCCTACAATGAGCAGTTCTTC.

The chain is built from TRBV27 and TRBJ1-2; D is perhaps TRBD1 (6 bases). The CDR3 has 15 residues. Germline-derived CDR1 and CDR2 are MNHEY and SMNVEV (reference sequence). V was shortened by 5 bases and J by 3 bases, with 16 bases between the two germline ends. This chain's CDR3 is CASSPGTPRDYGYTF. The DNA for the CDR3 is TGTGCCAGCAGTCCCGGGACACCCAGGGACTATGGCTACACCTTC.

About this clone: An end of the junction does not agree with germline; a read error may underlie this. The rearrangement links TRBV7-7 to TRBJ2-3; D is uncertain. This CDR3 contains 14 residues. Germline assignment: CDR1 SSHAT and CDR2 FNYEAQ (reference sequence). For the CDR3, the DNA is TGTGCTAGCAGCTTAGAGTTTCCGGCAGATACGCAGTATTTT. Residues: CASSLEFPADTQYF.

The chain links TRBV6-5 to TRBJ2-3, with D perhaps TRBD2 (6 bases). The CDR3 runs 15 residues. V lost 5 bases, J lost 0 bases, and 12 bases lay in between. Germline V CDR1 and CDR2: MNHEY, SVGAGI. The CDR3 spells CASSPAGGSTDTQYF. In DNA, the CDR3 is TGTGCCAGCAGTCCGGCCGGAGGGAGCACAGATACGCAGTATTTT.

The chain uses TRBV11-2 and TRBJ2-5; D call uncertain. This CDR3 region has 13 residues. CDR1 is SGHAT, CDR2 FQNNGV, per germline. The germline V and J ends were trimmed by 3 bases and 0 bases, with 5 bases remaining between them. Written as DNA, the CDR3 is TGTGCCAGCAGCTTCCCTTACCAAGAGACCCAGTACTTC. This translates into CASSFPYQETQYF.

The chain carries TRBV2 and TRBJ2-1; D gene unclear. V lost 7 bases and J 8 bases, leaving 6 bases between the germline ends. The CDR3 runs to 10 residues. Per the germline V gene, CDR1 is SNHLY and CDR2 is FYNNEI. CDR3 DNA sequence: TGTGCCAGCAACGGTTATGAGCAGTTCTTC. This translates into CASNGYEQFF.

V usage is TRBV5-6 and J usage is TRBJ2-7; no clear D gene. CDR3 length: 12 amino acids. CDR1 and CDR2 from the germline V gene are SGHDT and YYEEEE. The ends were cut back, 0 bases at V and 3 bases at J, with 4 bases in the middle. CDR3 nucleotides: TGTGCCAGCAGCTTGGCCCACTACGAGCAGTACTTC. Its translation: CASSLAHYEQYF.

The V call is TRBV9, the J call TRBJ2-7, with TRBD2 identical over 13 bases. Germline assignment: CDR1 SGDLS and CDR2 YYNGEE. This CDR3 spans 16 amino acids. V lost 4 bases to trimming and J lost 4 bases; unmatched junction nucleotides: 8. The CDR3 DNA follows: TGTGCCAGCAGCCCTCGACTAGCGGGGGGAGTTTACGAGCAGTACTTC. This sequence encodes CASSPRLAGGVYEQYF.